The clone carrying this T cell receptor (beta chain) was picked up one time. Assay used: immunoSEQ multiplex PCR; TCRdb lists only in-frame clones, some missing. The sample shows roughly 76,000 clones, approximately 90% of them seen only once. This record comes from a study of blood T cell repertoires in COVID-19. Study-level information: Material from acute and convalescent COVID-19 was sourced from the United States, Italy and Spain.

With 3 bases removed from V and 6 bases from J, the gap between germline ends came to 6 bases. This CDR3 has 12 amino acids. Germline lookup yields CDR1 MDHEN and CDR2 SYDVKM. The chain carries TRBV28 and TRBJ2-1; D gene ambiguous. The clonotype was recovered from a woman in her sixties or seventies with active COVID-19. Sequenced material: peripheral blood. This chain's CDR3 is CASSFRVNEQFF. For the CDR3, the DNA is TGTGCCAGCAGTTTCCGGGTCAATGAGCAGTTCTTC.